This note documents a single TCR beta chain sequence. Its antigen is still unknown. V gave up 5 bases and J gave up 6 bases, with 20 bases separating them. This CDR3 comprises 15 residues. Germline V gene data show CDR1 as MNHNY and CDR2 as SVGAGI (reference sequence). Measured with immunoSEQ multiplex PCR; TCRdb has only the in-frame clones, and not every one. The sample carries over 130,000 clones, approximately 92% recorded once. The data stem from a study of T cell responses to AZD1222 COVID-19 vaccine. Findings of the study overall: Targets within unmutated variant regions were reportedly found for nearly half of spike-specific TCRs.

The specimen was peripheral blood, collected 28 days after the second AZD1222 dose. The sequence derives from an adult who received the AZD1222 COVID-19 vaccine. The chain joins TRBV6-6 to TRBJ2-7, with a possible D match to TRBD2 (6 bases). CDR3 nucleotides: TGTGCCAGCAGTGCCCCGGGACTGAGGGTTCCCGAGCAGTACTTC. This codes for CASSAPGLRVPEQYF.